These 25 T cell receptor beta chains originate from one sample sequenced in a study of T cell responses to AZD1222 COVID-19 vaccine. Profiled with immunoSEQ multiplex PCR; TCRdb holds only in-frame clones, not every one. There are about 110,000 clones in the sample; about 85% occur only once, and about 6.2% lies in the top ten. This specimen was peripheral blood, taken on day 0 of AZD1222 vaccination. These receptors all come from an adult in good health.

The chain is built from TRBV5-4 and TRBJ2-5; D perhaps matches TRBD1 (5 bases). The CDR3 loop spans 17 amino acids. Per germline, CDR1 SGHNT and CDR2 YYREEE (reference sequence). V lost 4 bases, J lost 1 base, and 20 bases lay in between. CDR3 DNA sequence: TGTGCCAGCAGCCCCCCACCCGGGCGTACAGGCCAAGAGACCCAGTACTTC. Its translation: CASSPPPGRTGQETQYF.

The V call is TRBV7-8, the J call TRBJ1-2; perhaps TRBD1 as D (5 bases). CDR3 length: 14 amino acids. Per the germline V gene, CDR1 is SGHVS and CDR2 is FQNEAQ. The V end was cut by 4 bases, the J end by 6 bases, with 15 bases between. The CDR3 spells CASSSSGWGNGYTF. In nucleotides, the CDR3 is TGTGCCAGCAGCTCTTCGGGGTGGGGGAATGGCTACACCTTC.

The chain employs TRBV6-4 and TRBJ2-2; 8 positions agree with TRBD1. Trimming at V came to 9 bases and at J to 4 bases, leaving 4 bases not matched to a gene. CDR1 and CDR2 (germline): MRHNA, SNTAGT. The CDR3 runs to 13 residues. DNA for the CDR3: TGTGCCAGTAGGACAGGGACCACCGGGGAGCTGTTTTTT. Translating it yields CASRTGTTGELFF.

V gene TRBV18 combines with J gene TRBJ1-5; 9 bases agree with TRBD1. V gave up 0 bases and J gave up 7 bases; unmatched junction bases: 1. Germline V gives CDR1 KGHSH, CDR2 LQKENI. The CDR3 totals 14 residues. CDR3 DNA sequence: TGTGCCAGCTCACCACCGACAGGGGGGCAGCCCCAGCATTTT. It translates to CASSPPTGGQPQHF. The full variable domain, in which reference TRBV18 and TRBJ1-5 provide the parts outside the CDR3, is NAGVMQNPRHLVRRRGQEARLRCSPMKGHSHVYWYRQLPEEGLKFMVYLQKENIIDESGMPKERFSAEFPKEGPSILRIQQVVRGDSAAYFCASSPPTGGQPQHFGDGTRLSIL.

The rearrangement links TRBV28 to TRBJ2-7, with 8 nucleotides matching TRBD1. This CDR3 region has 14 residues. Germline trimming cut 6 bases from V and 3 bases from J; bases unmatched to any gene: 7. Germline values: CDR1 MDHEN, CDR2 SYDVKM. CDR3 DNA: TGTGCCAGCAGCCCCTACAGGGGGGACTACGAGCAGTACTTC. It yields the protein CASSPYRGDYEQYF. The full variable domain, its missing parts supplied by reference TRBV28 and TRBJ2-7, is DVKVTQSSRYLVKRTGEKVFLECVQDMDHENMFWYRQDPGLGLRLIYFSYDVKMKEKGDIPEGYSVSREKKERFSLILESASTNQTSMYLCASSPYRGDYEQYFGPGTRLTVT.

This chain links TRBV7-2 with TRBJ1-2, with 8 bases lining up with TRBD1. Germline V CDR1 and CDR2: SGHTA, FQGNSA. The CDR3 is 14 residues long. V lost 5 bases, J lost 13 bases, and 15 bases stayed unmatched. This CDR3 reads CASSHRNRGTSSTF. The CDR3 bases are TGTGCCAGCAGCCACCGGAACAGGGGGACGTCTTCCACCTTC.

J is TRBJ1-3 and V is TRBV28, with D unresolved. Trimming shortened V by 2 bases and J by 2 bases, and 7 bases separated the two germline ends. The CDR3 extends over 14 amino acids. Germline CDR1 MDHEN, CDR2 SYDVKM. The CDR3 here is CASSLGGTGNTIYF. In nucleotides, the CDR3 is TGTGCCAGCAGTTTAGGAGGTACTGGAAACACCATATATTTT.

V is TRBV28 and J is TRBJ2-5; 7 nucleotides agree with TRBD1. The CDR3 totals 14 residues. Germline V CDR1 and CDR2: MDHEN, SYDVKM. J gave up 5 bases and V 4 bases, and 7 bases lay outside the gene matches. As DNA, the CDR3 is TGTGCCAGCAGTTCGCCGACAGGGTATGAGACCCAGTACTTC. Amino acid sequence: CASSSPTGYETQYF.

V and J are TRBV7-9 and TRBJ2-1; 7 bases align to TRBD2. This CDR3 has 13 residues. Germline CDR1 SEHNR, CDR2 FQNEAQ (reference sequence). The ends lost 3 bases at V and 6 bases at J; junction bases unmatched: 2. The CDR3 bases are TGTGCCAGCAGCTTCGGGGGGACCAATGAGCAGTTCTTC. Translation gives CASSFGGTNEQFF.

The gene calls are TRBV12-3 or TRBV12-4 and TRBJ1-6, with D possibly TRBD1 on 6 matching bases. This CDR3 spans 13 amino acids. The V end lost 6 bases, the J end lost 8 bases, and 11 bases lay between the germline ends. CDR3 region: CASSTRGHSPLHF. In DNA, the CDR3 is TGTGCCAGCAGCACCAGGGGTCATTCACCCCTCCACTTT.

This clone occurred once. J is TRBJ1-1 and V is TRBV6-5; D unresolved. V gave up 10 bases and J gave up 4 bases, with 13 bases separating them. Germline values: CDR1 MNHEY, CDR2 SVGAGI. This CDR3 region has 12 residues. CDR3 nucleotides: TGTGCCACCGGGTTTTGGGGCACTGAAGCTTTCTTT. Amino acid sequence: CATGFWGTEAFF.

The chain uses TRBV19 and TRBJ2-3; 8 nucleotides agree with TRBD2. The V and J ends lost 3 bases and 8 bases, in that order; junction bases with no gene match: 4. CDR1 is LNHDA, CDR2 SQIVND, per germline (reference sequence). This CDR3 is built from 13 residues. CDR3 amino acids: CASSMKRGTTQYF. The CDR3 DNA sequence: TGTGCCAGTAGTATGAAGCGGGGGACTACGCAGTATTTT.

This clone appeared a single time. The chain is built from TRBV10-1 and TRBJ2-7, with a possible D match to TRBD2 (5 bases). With 2 bases removed from V and 2 bases from J, the gap between germline ends came to 7 bases. The length of the CDR3 is 13 residues. CDR1 and CDR2 (germline): WNHNN, SYGVQD (reference sequence). CDR3 sequence: CASSERETYEQYF. DNA for the CDR3: TGCGCCAGCAGTGAGAGGGAGACCTACGAGCAGTACTTC.

This chain joins TRBV19 and TRBJ1-2, with 8 bases identical to TRBD1. V lost 7 bases to trimming and J lost 5 bases; unmatched junction nucleotides: 6. This CDR3 is 13 amino acids long. From germline, CDR1 is LNHDA and CDR2 SQIVND (reference sequence). The CDR3 spells CASTSQGDYGYTF. The CDR3 nucleotides are TGTGCCAGTACCTCACAGGGGGATTATGGCTACACCTTC.

The chain employs TRBV4-3 and TRBJ2-2, with 11 bases fitting TRBD2. The CDR3 extends over 17 amino acids. Trimming took 3 bases from V and 2 from J; bases not matched to a gene: 5. Germline values: CDR1 LGHNA, CDR2 YSLEER. The CDR3 DNA sequence: TGCGCCAGCAGCCATGAACTAGCGGGGGTTAACACCGGGGAGCTGTTTTTT. This encodes CASSHELAGVNTGELFF.

The chain is built from TRBV6-1 and TRBJ1-2; D gene unclear. In germline, CDR1 is MNHNS, CDR2 SASEGT. Trimming removed 1 base at V and 1 base at J, with 13 bases between. This CDR3 comprises 16 residues. This CDR3 reads CASSEGAWGNNYGYTF. In DNA, the CDR3 is TGTGCCAGCAGTGAAGGAGCATGGGGAAATAACTATGGCTACACCTTC.

This chain joins TRBV11-1 and TRBJ1-2, with D uncertain. The germline V gene encodes CDR1 SGHAT and CDR2 FQDESV (reference sequence). The V end lost 0 bases, the J end lost 4 bases, and 6 bases lay between the germline ends. This CDR3 spans 13 amino acids. The CDR3 reads CASSLAGPYGYTF. The CDR3 DNA is TGTGCCAGCAGCTTAGCGGGCCCCTATGGCTACACCTTC.

The chain recombines TRBV6-2 or TRBV6-3 with TRBJ1-5, with 8 bases that match TRBD1. V dropped 6 bases and J dropped 3; count of bases not matched to a gene: 7. The germline CDR1 and CDR2 sequences are MNHEY and SVGEGT. The CDR3 totals 15 residues. The CDR3 DNA is TGTGCCAGCAGCAAAGGACAGGGCATCAATCAGCCCCAGCATTTT. Translated, it gives CASSKGQGINQPQHF.

The V call is TRBV4-1, the J call TRBJ1-3; 9 bases line up with TRBD1. The CDR3 contains 17 residues. In germline, CDR1 is MGHRA, CDR2 YSYEKL. The ends lost 4 bases at V and 4 bases at J; junction bases unmatched: 11. CDR3 coding DNA: TGCGCCAGCAGCCGATTTACCGGGACAGGGTTAGGAAACACCATATATTTT. Its translation is CASSRFTGTGLGNTIYF.

The genes are TRBV19 and TRBJ2-1; weak D call: TRBD1 (6 bases). CDR1 LNHDA and CDR2 SQIVND come from the germline V gene (reference sequence). CDR3 length: 15 residues. V shed 5 bases and J shed 0 bases, with 11 bases lying between them. The CDR3 DNA is TGTGCCAGTAGTTCCGACAGGAGCTCCTACAATGAGCAGTTCTTC. It specifies CASSSDRSSYNEQFF.

This clone was recorded a few times. V is TRBV27 and J is TRBJ1-5, with 7 bases matching TRBD1. This CDR3 has 14 amino acids. V shed 5 bases and J 5 bases; nucleotides not matched to a gene: 6. Per germline, CDR1 MNHEY and CDR2 SMNVEV (reference sequence). This chain's CDR3 is CASSLRGRDQPQHF. The CDR3 nucleotides are TGTGCCAGCAGTCTCAGGGGGAGGGATCAGCCCCAGCATTTT.

This chain links TRBV27 with TRBJ1-5; no reliable D call. This CDR3 is 14 amino acids long. The germline V gene has CDR1 MNHEY and CDR2 SMNVEV (reference sequence). The ends were cut back, 5 bases at V and 0 bases at J, with 8 bases in the middle. CDR3 residues: CASSPGFSNQPQHF. The CDR3 DNA is TGTGCCAGCAGTCCCGGGTTTAGCAATCAGCCCCAGCATTTT.

This clone is a singleton in its sample. The chain joins TRBV4-2 to TRBJ1-3; a weak D match, TRBD1 (5 bases). The V end was cut by 3 bases, the J end by 1 base, with 19 bases between. Germline CDR1 is LGHNA and CDR2 is YNFKEQ. The CDR3 loop spans 18 amino acids. This CDR3 reads CASSQGRRIRWSGNTIYF. CDR3 DNA sequence: TGTGCCAGCAGCCAGGGGCGGAGGATACGGTGGTCTGGAAACACCATATATTTT.

Only a few counts were recorded for this clone. The chain joins TRBV19 to TRBJ1-6, with D uncertain. The CDR3 extends over 17 amino acids. V was shortened by 4 bases and J by 0 bases, with 13 bases between the two germline ends. CDR1 is LNHDA, CDR2 SQIVND, per germline (reference sequence). DNA for the CDR3: TGTGCCAGTAGTACGAATGAACTCAGCTCCTATAATTCACCCCTCCACTTT. Amino acids: CASSTNELSSYNSPLHF.

Only a few counts were recorded for this clone. The chain joins TRBV28 to TRBJ1-6, with D perhaps TRBD1 (6 bases). CDR1 and CDR2 (germline): MDHEN, SYDVKM. V lost 4 bases and J lost 5, with 12 bases in between. The CDR3 totals 15 residues. CDR3 protein: CASSSQGIDNSPLHF. DNA for the CDR3: TGTGCCAGCAGTTCGCAGGGGATCGATAATTCACCCCTCCACTTT.